This T cell receptor (beta chain) stems from a study of cytomegalovirus exposure and HLA in healthy donors. Comment on this clone: Its specificity is not known.

Researchers ran the PCR with 60 Vbeta and 13 Jbeta primers. The protocol was immunoSEQ multiplex PCR, while the TCRdb copy is restricted to in-frame clones and leaves out a portion. The sample has approximately 140,000 clones, about 79% seen once; the top ten hold 2% to 3%. Points from the study as a whole: Analysis was performed later, and it showed HLA-associated TCR beta chains to be more clonally expanded than equally common others. In a later analysis, HLA-C alleles had the fewest associated TCRs, DRB1 alleles the most.

The CDR3 totals 13 residues. V was trimmed by 5 bases and J by 3 bases, leaving 11 bases between them. Germline values: CDR1 GTSNPN, CDR2 SVGIG (reference sequence). This TCR came from a middle-aged man in good health and CMV-seronegative. The sequenced material came from PBMCs. The rearrangement links TRBV30 to TRBJ1-5; D perhaps matches TRBD1 (5 bases). CDR3 in DNA: TGTGCCTGGGGAGACAGATTCAATCAGCCCCAGCATTTT. Translation: CAWGDRFNQPQHF.